This T cell receptor (beta chain) was sequenced in a study of T-cell reconstitution after alpha-beta-depleted transplantation in children. With 11 bases clipped from V and 4 bases from J, the junction kept 8 bases outside the gene matches. This CDR3 contains 13 residues. Germline CDR1 is SNHLY and CDR2 is FYNNEI. Unique molecular identifiers were incorporated into the prepared TCRbeta library. TCRdb ran MiXCR on the PCR reads and lists one entry per CDR3 protein. Found here are 450,000 to 700,000 distinct CDR3 sequences, 25% to 30% of them singletons; the top ten hold around 36%. The sequenced sample was PBMCs, obtained before TCRalphabeta/CD19-depleted stem cell transplant. The receptor was isolated from a boy younger than two with Wiskott-Aldrich syndrome, due to receive a stem cell transplant. This chain joins TRBV2 and TRBJ1-1, with 9 nucleotides matching TRBD1. This CDR3 reads CAGDRESVTEAFF. The CDR3 coding sequence is TGTGCCGGGGACAGGGAGTCCGTCACTGAAGCTTTCTTT.